The 27 T cell receptor beta chains in this list originate from one sample, sequenced in a study of T cells in localized non-small cell lung cancer (dated by TCRdb to 2020 to 2021). The library was made by the immunoSEQ multiplex PCR assay. This immuneACCESS table, as held by TCRdb, lists in-frame sequences with V and J called but not all clones. Of the missing ones, under half trace to an unresolved V gene in checked studies; the others have no known cause. The sample table shows 12,000 to 15,000 clones, and roughly four fifths are seen once. In total, the top ten clones hold about 4% of the sample. This specimen was peripheral blood, taken before any cancer treatment. These receptors were obtained from a female donor over 55 with stage I squamous cell lung carcinoma.

The chain recombines TRBV4-1 with TRBJ1-4; possibly TRBD1 for D (5 bases). The CDR3 consists of 15 residues. Per the germline V gene, CDR1 is MGHRA and CDR2 is YSYEKL. The ends were cut back, 0 bases at V and 11 bases at J, with 16 bases in the middle. This CDR3 is CASSQDFWVGEKLFF. For the CDR3, the DNA is TGCGCCAGCAGCCAAGACTTTTGGGTAGGGGAGAAACTGTTTTTT.

This clone has a single count. The rearrangement uses TRBV5-6 and TRBJ2-1; 11 bases line up with TRBD2. Trimming at V came to 2 bases and at J to 4 bases, leaving 2 bases not matched to a gene. The CDR3 has 15 amino acids. The germline CDR1 and CDR2 sequences are SGHDT and YYEEEE. The CDR3 nucleotides are TGTGCCAGCAGCTTCGGGACTAGCGGTTACAATGAGCAGTTCTTC. Protein product: CASSFGTSGYNEQFF. Complete variable domain (other parts from reference TRBV5-6 and TRBJ2-1): DAGVTQSPTHLIKTRGQQVTLRCSPKSGHDTVSWYQQALGQGPQFIFQYYEEEERQRGNFPDRFSGHQFPNYSSELNVNALLLGDSALYLCASSFGTSGYNEQFFGPGTRLTVL.

There are a few counts of this clone. The rearrangement uses TRBV21-1 and TRBJ1-5. TRBV21-1 is flagged as a pseudogene. The CDR3 consists of 17 residues. CDR3 sequence: CASSRWSVRDADQPQHF. The DNA of the CDR3 is TGTGCCAGCAGCAGATGGAGCGTTAGGGACGCAGATCAGCCCCAGCATTTT.

The chain recombines TRBV6-6 with TRBJ2-7; 10 nucleotides align to TRBD2. CDR3 length: 14 residues. Trimming removed 0 bases from V and 5 bases from J; junction bases left unmatched: 1. Germline CDR1 MNHNY, CDR2 SVGAGI (reference sequence). In nucleotides, the CDR3 is TGTGCCAGCAGTTACTCTAGCGGGAGGCACGAGCAGTACTTC. Amino acids: CASSYSSGRHEQYF.

This clone was observed a handful of times. This chain connects TRBV10-3 to TRBJ1-5; 9 positions match TRBD1. The CDR3 sequence is 13 residues long. The germline gives CDR1 ENHRY, CDR2 SYGVKD. V lost 6 bases and J lost 11; bases outside the gene matches: 8. CDR3: CAISGTGTETQHF. The CDR3, as DNA: TGTGCCATCAGCGGGACAGGGACGGAGACCCAGCATTTT.

The genes are TRBV19 and TRBJ2-5; 13 positions agree with TRBD2. This CDR3 contains 15 residues. Germline CDR1 and CDR2: LNHDA and SQIVND (reference sequence). V lost 4 bases, J lost 2 bases, and 1 base stayed unmatched. Here the CDR3 reads CASSRTSGGQETQYF. In DNA, the CDR3 is TGTGCCAGTAGTAGGACTAGCGGGGGACAAGAGACCCAGTACTTC.

This rearrangement joins TRBV6-6 to TRBJ2-7; D gene uncertain. Germline CDR1 and CDR2: MNHNY and SVGAGI (reference sequence). The germline V and J ends were trimmed by 0 bases and 1 base, with 7 bases remaining between them. The CDR3 contains 14 residues. CDR3 DNA: TGTGCCAGCAGTTACTCAGGCAGGTCCTACGAGCAGTACTTC. It yields the protein CASSYSGRSYEQYF.

This clone was counted only a few times. The rearrangement uses TRBV5-4 and TRBJ2-2; TRBD1 matches at 7 bases. This CDR3 is 16 amino acids long. Germline V gene lookup returns CDR1 SGHNT and CDR2 YYREEE (reference sequence). The V gene end was trimmed by 3 bases and the J gene end by 0 bases; junction bases not matched to a gene: 5. The CDR3 here is CASSSGQRSNTGELFF. As DNA, the CDR3 is TGTGCCAGCAGCTCGGGACAGCGCTCGAACACCGGGGAGCTGTTTTTT.

The V call is TRBV6-5, the J call TRBJ2-3, with 9 positions matching TRBD1. Looked up from germline, CDR1 is MNHEY and CDR2 is SVGAGI. V lost 5 bases to trimming and J lost 3 bases; unmatched junction nucleotides: 6. CDR3 length: 15 amino acids. The CDR3 DNA sequence: TGTGCCAGCAGTCTCAAGGACAGGGGAACAGATACGCAGTATTTT. Amino acid sequence: CASSLKDRGTDTQYF.

The chain recombines TRBV19 with TRBJ1-3, with a weak D call TRBD1 (5 bases). Trimming took 7 bases from V and 6 from J, leaving 13 bases between them. Per germline, CDR1 LNHDA and CDR2 SQIVND (reference sequence). The CDR3 has 13 amino acids. CDR3 region: CASKRGWTNTIYF. CDR3 in DNA: TGTGCCAGTAAGCGGGGGTGGACAAACACCATATATTTT.

This clone has a handful of counts. The chain recombines TRBV6-5 with TRBJ2-5; D possibly corresponds to TRBD2 (5 bases). Looked up from germline, CDR1 is MNHEY and CDR2 is SVGAGI. V was clipped by 5 bases and J by 6 bases, with 13 bases between them. The CDR3 consists of 13 residues. The CDR3 DNA reads TGTGCCAGCAGTATGACTACCCCGAAGACCCAGTACTTC. The encoded protein is CASSMTTPKTQYF.

The chain recombines TRBV2 with TRBJ2-7; D possibly corresponds to TRBD1 (6 bases). V was shortened by 3 bases and J by 2 bases, with 8 bases between the two germline ends. The CDR3 contains 13 residues. CDR1 and CDR2 (germline): SNHLY, FYNNEI. The CDR3 nucleotides are TGTGCCAGCAGTGAGGGGGCGGCCTACGAGCAGTACTTC. It yields the protein CASSEGAAYEQYF.

J is TRBJ1-1 and V is TRBV6-1; the D is unclear. CDR3 length: 15 residues. Trimming cost V 3 bases and J 1 base, with 12 bases left between them. Germline CDR1 is MNHNS and CDR2 is SASEGT. The CDR3 is CASSEVSLGNTEAFF. The CDR3 nucleotides are TGTGCCAGCAGTGAGGTGTCGCTGGGGAACACTGAAGCTTTCTTT.

The rearrangement links TRBV19 to TRBJ1-2; TRBD1 might be the D (6 bases). The CDR3 runs to 14 residues. Germline-derived CDR1 and CDR2 are LNHDA and SQIVND (reference sequence). The V end lost 8 bases, the J end lost 2 bases, and 15 bases lay between the germline ends. The CDR3 here is CASAPTGRNYGYTF. CDR3 in DNA: TGTGCCAGTGCTCCGACAGGAAGAAACTATGGCTACACCTTC.

This rearrangement joins TRBV2 to TRBJ2-5, with D possibly being TRBD1 or TRBD2 (5 bases each). Germline CDR1 is SNHLY and CDR2 is FYNNEI. The CDR3 contains 12 residues. V lost 5 bases, J lost 4 bases, and 8 bases lay in between. CDR3: CASSSGRETQYF. As DNA, the CDR3 is TGTGCCAGCAGTTCAGGGAGAGAGACCCAGTACTTC.

The V and J genes are TRBV6-1 and TRBJ2-6; D may be TRBD2 (5 bases). Germline V lookup: CDR1 MNHNS, CDR2 SASEGT. The length of the CDR3 is 16 residues. The germline V and J ends were trimmed by 0 bases and 2 bases, with 8 bases remaining between them. The CDR3 loop is CASSEAARAGANVLTF. For the CDR3, the DNA is TGTGCCAGCAGTGAAGCAGCGAGGGCTGGGGCCAACGTCCTGACTTTC.

The chain combines TRBV6-5 with TRBJ2-7; the D gene could be TRBD1 or TRBD2 (6 bases each). Trimming took off 5 bases at V and 3 bases at J, with 14 bases between the two ends. The germline gives CDR1 MNHEY, CDR2 SVGAGI. The CDR3 covers 14 residues. In DNA, the CDR3 is TGTGCCAGCAGTGACGGGGGCAGCCTCTACGAGCAGTACTTC. Residues: CASSDGGSLYEQYF.

This clone was detected only a few times. This sequence joins TRBV7-9 and TRBJ1-2; 9 nucleotides agree with TRBD1. The trim removed 5 bases at V and 2 bases at J, leaving 15 bases unmatched. CDR3 length equals 18 residues. Germline V gene data show CDR1 as SEHNR and CDR2 as FQNEAQ (reference sequence). For the CDR3, the DNA is TGTGCCAGCAGCCCCGGCTCCGACAGGGGGAGAGAGAACTATGGCTACACCTTC. Residues: CASSPGSDRGRENYGYTF.

The chain couples TRBV7-6 to TRBJ2-1, with D possibly being TRBD2 (5 bases). CDR3 length: 13 amino acids. The V gene lost 5 bases and the J gene lost 7 bases, with 12 bases spanning the gap. Germline V gene sequence: CDR1 SGHVS, CDR2 FNYEAQ. CDR3 coding DNA: TGTGCCAGCAGCAGCGGTTTGATGAATGAGCAGTTCTTC. Its protein product is CASSSGLMNEQFF.

V usage is TRBV5-8 and J usage is TRBJ1-1, with 8 nucleotides matching TRBD1. CDR1 and CDR2 (germline): SGHTS, YDEGEE. This CDR3 has 15 amino acids. J was trimmed by 5 bases and V by 0 bases; bases with no gene match: 6. In nucleotides, the CDR3 is TGTGCCAGCAGCTTGGCCAGGGGGCTAAGAACTGAAGCTTTCTTT. It encodes CASSLARGLRTEAFF.

The CDR3 region has the DNA TGTGCCAGCAGCTCCTATTGGAGGAACACTGAAGCTTTCTTT. Protein: CASSSYWRNTEAFF. This chain uses TRBV7-2 with TRBJ1-1; D call uncertain. This CDR3 has 14 residues. Germline-derived CDR1 and CDR2 are SGHTA and FQGNSA. V was clipped by 4 bases and J by 1 base, with 10 bases between them.

The genes are TRBV11-2 and TRBJ2-5; 9 bases match TRBD2. After removal of 5 bases from V and 4 bases from J, the junction contained 8 bases not matched to a gene. CDR3 length: 15 amino acids. The germline CDR1 and CDR2 sequences are SGHAT and FQNNGV. The CDR3, as DNA: TGTGCCAGCAGCCGCGGGGGGGCGGCGGGAGAGACCCAGTACTTC. This gives the protein CASSRGGAAGETQYF.

The CDR3 is CASSLIGGGDTPTRTTQYF. The CDR3 coding sequence is TGCGCCAGCAGCTTGATAGGGGGTGGAGACACACCAACCCGTACTACGCAGTATTTT. The genes are TRBV5-1 and TRBJ2-3; a possible D gene is TRBD1 (6 bases). The germline CDR1 and CDR2 sequences are SGHRS and YFSETQ. Trimming pared 1 base from V and 8 bases from J, leaving 29 bases between. The CDR3 is made up of 19 amino acids.

The chain recombines TRBV4-1 with TRBJ2-5; D ambiguous. Germline assignment: CDR1 MGHRA and CDR2 YSYEKL. V was cut by 0 bases and J by 1 base, with 6 bases left in between. The CDR3 runs to 14 residues. CDR3 amino acids: CASSQESSQETQYF. The CDR3 DNA reads TGCGCCAGCAGCCAAGAATCCTCCCAAGAGACCCAGTACTTC.

By share, this clone counts as medium-sized. This chain connects TRBV7-2 to TRBJ2-4, with 8 bases that match TRBD1. The CDR3 loop spans 16 amino acids. V shed 2 bases, J shed 5 bases, and the junction held 8 bases outside the gene matches. Germline V gene sequence: CDR1 SGHTA, CDR2 FQGNSA. The CDR3 loop is CASSLYWAGGQNIQYF. The CDR3 DNA is TGTGCCAGCAGCTTATACTGGGCAGGGGGCCAAAACATTCAGTACTTC.

In this sample, this clone turned up once. The chain has TRBV7-9 and TRBJ1-1, with D possibly being TRBD1 (5 bases). The V and J ends lost 2 bases and 1 base respectively, with 11 bases between them. The CDR3 length is 15 residues. Germline assignment: CDR1 SEHNR and CDR2 FQNEAQ (reference sequence). The CDR3 sequence: CASSLMRGENTEAFF. CDR3 sequence (DNA): TGTGCCAGCAGCTTAATGCGGGGGGAGAACACTGAAGCTTTCTTT.

Only one count was recorded for this clone. DNA of the CDR3: TGTGCCAGCAGCTTTCGGCCCACCGGGGAGCTGTTTTTT. As protein: CASSFRPTGELFF. V usage is TRBV5-6 and J usage is TRBJ2-2; D is undetermined. V lost 2 bases and J 4 bases, leaving 6 bases between the germline ends. CDR3 length: 13 residues. Germline V CDR1 and CDR2: SGHDT, YYEEEE.